These T cell receptor beta chains were read from a single sample in a study of early T cells in non-severe SARS-CoV-2 infection. One entry per CDR3 protein results from TCRdb running MiXCR on the 5' RACE reads. Among fewer than 85,000 distinct CDR3 sequences listed, roughly 13% were seen once. Sample: whole blood. Source of these receptors: an adult who was a healthcare worker with PCR-confirmed SARS-CoV-2 infection or an uninfected control (not recorded which). The CDR3 runs from the conserved cysteine through the conserved F or W. D genes are given only for firm matches. Clone size is given for some rows only: seen once, a few or many times, or a class if the clone is expanded.

>TRBJ2-3|-|TRBV6-6|14|-
CASSYSPSTDTQYF
TGTGCCAGCAGTTACTCCCCTAGCACAGATACGCAGTATTTT
>TRBJ2-2|many|TRBV11-2|17|-
CASSSAGQHLRTGELFF
TGTGCCAGCAGCTCTGCGGGACAGCACCTGCGAACCGGGGAGCTGTTTTTT
>TRBJ1-2|-|TRBV2|12|-
CASSATGDSYTF
TGTGCCAGCAGTGCCACCGGGGATAGCTACACCTTC
>TRBJ1-1|few|TRBV20-1|15|TRBD1
CSARVGGQGNTEAFF
TGCAGTGCTAGGGTGGGCGGACAGGGCAACACTGAAGCTTTCTTT
>TRBJ1-4|-|TRBV18|15|-
CASSQRTATNEKLFF
TGTGCCAGCTCACAAAGGACAGCAACTAATGAAAAACTGTTTTTT
>TRBJ1-4|-|TRBV9|15|-
CASSVGESTNEKLFF
TGTGCCAGCAGCGTGGGCGAGTCAACTAATGAAAAACTGTTTTTT
>TRBJ2-5|few|TRBV25-1|13|-
CATWDNNQETQYF
TGTGCCACCTGGGACAATAACCAAGAGACCCAGTACTTC
>TRBJ1-6|-|TRBV27|14|TRBD1
CASSQQGNNSPLHF
TGTGCCAGCAGTCAACAGGGGAATAATTCACCCCTCCACTTT
>TRBJ1-1|-|TRBV3-1|15|TRBD1
CASRPRGQGNTEAFF
TGTGCCAGCCGCCCCAGGGGGCAGGGGAACACTGAAGCTTTCTTT
>TRBJ2-3|once|TRBV29-1|14|-
CSVESAQSTDTQYF
TGCAGCGTTGAGTCGGCGCAAAGCACAGATACGCAGTATTTT